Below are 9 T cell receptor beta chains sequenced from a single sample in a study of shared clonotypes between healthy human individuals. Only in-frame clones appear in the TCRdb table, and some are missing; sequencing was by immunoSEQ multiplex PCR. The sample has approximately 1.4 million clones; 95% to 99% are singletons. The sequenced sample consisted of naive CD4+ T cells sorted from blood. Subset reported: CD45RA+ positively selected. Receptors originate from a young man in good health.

The CDR3 coding sequence is TGTGCCACCAGCAGAGATGGCCCGCGCTCTGGAAACACCATATATTTT. It is translated as CATSRDGPRSGNTIYF. The V call is TRBV15, the J call TRBJ1-3, with no clear D. The germline V gene encodes CDR1 LNHNV and CDR2 YYDKDF (reference sequence). Trimming pared 0 bases from V and 0 bases from J, leaving 9 bases between. The CDR3 contains 16 residues. The whole variable domain, filled in from reference TRBV15 and TRBJ1-3, reads DAMVIQNPRYQVTQFGKPVTLSCSQTLNHNVMYWYQQKSSQAPKLLFHYYDKDFNNEADTPDNFQSRRPNTSFCFLDIRSPGLGDTAMYLCATSRDGPRSGNTIYFGEGSWLTVV.

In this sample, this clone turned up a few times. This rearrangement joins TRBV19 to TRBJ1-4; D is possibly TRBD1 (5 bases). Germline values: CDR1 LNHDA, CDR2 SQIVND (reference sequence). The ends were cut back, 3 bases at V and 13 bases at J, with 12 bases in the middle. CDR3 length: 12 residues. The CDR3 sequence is CASSIRADGLFF. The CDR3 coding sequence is TGTGCCAGTAGTATCAGGGCTGACGGACTGTTTTTT.

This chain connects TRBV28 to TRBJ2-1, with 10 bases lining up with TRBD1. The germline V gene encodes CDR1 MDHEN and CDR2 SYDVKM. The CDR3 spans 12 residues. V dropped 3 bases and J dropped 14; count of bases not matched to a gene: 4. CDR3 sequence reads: CASSFPGTGEFF. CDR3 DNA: TGTGCCAGCAGTTTCCCCGGGACAGGGGAGTTCTTC.

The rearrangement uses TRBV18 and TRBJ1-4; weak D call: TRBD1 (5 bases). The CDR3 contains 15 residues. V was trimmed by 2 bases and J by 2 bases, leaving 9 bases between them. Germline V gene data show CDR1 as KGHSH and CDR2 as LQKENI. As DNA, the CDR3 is TGTGCCAGCTCACCAATGGGGCGGACTAATGAAAAACTGTTTTTT. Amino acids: CASSPMGRTNEKLFF.

CDR3 loop: CASSDSGIFFLNEKLFF. The CDR3 DNA reads TGTGCCAGCAGTGACTCCGGGATCTTCTTCCTAAATGAAAAACTGTTTTTT. The rearrangement uses TRBV11-2 and TRBJ1-4, with unresolved D. Trimming stripped 6 bases from V and 5 bases from J, with 22 bases between. This CDR3 is built from 17 residues. From germline, CDR1 is SGHAT and CDR2 FQNNGV.

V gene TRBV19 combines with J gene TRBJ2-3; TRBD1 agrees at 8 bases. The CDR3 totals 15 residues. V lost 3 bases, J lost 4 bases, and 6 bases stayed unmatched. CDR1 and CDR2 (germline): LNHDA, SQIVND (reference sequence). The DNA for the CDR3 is TGTGCCAGTAGTATTCTCAGGGGGCGTGCAGATACGCAGTATTTT. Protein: CASSILRGRADTQYF.

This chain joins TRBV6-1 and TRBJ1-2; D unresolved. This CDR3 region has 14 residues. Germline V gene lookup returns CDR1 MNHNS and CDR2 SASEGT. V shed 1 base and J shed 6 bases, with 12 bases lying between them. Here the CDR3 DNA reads TGTGCCAGCAGTGAAGGGTTGGTTTGGGATGGCTACACCTTC. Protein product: CASSEGLVWDGYTF.

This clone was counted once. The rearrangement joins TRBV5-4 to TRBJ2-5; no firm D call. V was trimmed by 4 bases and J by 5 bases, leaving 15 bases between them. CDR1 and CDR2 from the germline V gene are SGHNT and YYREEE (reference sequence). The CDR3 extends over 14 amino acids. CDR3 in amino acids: CASSIILRIETQYF. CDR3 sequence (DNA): TGTGCCAGCAGCATCATACTGAGGATTGAGACCCAGTACTTC.

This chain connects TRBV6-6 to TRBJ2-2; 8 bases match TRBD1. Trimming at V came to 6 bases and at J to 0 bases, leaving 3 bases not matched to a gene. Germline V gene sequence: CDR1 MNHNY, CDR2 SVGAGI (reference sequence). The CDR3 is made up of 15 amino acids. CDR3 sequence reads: CASRDRATNTGELFF. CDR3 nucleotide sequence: TGTGCCAGCAGGGACAGGGCTACGAACACCGGGGAGCTGTTTTTT.